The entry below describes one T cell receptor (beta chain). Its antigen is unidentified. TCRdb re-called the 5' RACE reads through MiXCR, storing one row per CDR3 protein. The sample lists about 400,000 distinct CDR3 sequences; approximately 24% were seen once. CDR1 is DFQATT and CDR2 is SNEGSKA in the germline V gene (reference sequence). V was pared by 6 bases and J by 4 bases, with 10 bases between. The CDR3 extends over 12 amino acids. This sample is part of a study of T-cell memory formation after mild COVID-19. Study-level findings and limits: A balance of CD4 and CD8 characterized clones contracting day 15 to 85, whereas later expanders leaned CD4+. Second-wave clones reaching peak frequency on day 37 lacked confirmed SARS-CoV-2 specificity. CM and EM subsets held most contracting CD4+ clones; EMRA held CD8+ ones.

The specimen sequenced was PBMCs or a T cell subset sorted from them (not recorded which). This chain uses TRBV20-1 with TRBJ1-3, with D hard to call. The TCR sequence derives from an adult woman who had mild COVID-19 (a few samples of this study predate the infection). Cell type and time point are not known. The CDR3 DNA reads TGCAGTGCGACGGGCCTGGGAAACACCATATATTTT. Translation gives CSATGLGNTIYF.